This is a list of T cell receptor beta chains from one sample in a study of Graves' ophthalmopathy and Graves' hyperthyroidism. TCRdb reprocessed the multiplex PCR reads with MiXCR, giving one entry per CDR3 protein. The sample yields fewer than 250,000 distinct CDR3 sequences, roughly 27% seen once. Sample: peripheral blood. The source is a man in his fifties or sixties with Graves' ophthalmopathy. CDR3s include the opening cysteine and the closing phenylalanine or tryptophan. The D gene is left open where the match is weak. Size values are once, few and many counts, or a class for expanded clones, and some rows have none.

CDR3nt: TGTGCCAGCAGCCAAGTTATCGGGCACCTCGGGGCCGGGGAGCTGTTTTTT
CDR3aa: CASSQVIGHLGAGELFF
len: 17
d_gene: NA
j_gene: TRBJ2-2
v_gene: TRBV14
abundance: many

CDR3nt: TGTGCCAGCAGTTTAGTCGGGAGAAACTACGAGCAGTACTTC
CDR3aa: CASSLVGRNYEQYF
len: 14
d_gene: NA
j_gene: TRBJ2-7
v_gene: TRBV12-3/TRBV12-4
abundance: many

CDR3nt: TGTGCCAGCAGTATGACAGGGGGGCTCGGATACGAGCAGTACTTC
CDR3aa: CASSMTGGLGYEQYF
len: 15
d_gene: TRBD1
j_gene: TRBJ2-7
v_gene: TRBV27
abundance: NA

CDR3nt: TGTGCCAGCAGCGTCGCCACTTCTGAAGCTTTCTTT
CDR3aa: CASSVATSEAFF
len: 12
d_gene: NA
j_gene: TRBJ1-1
v_gene: TRBV7-8
abundance: NA

CDR3nt: TGTGCCAGCACGGTGACGTTTGTCACCGGGGAGCTGTTTTTT
CDR3aa: CASTVTFVTGELFF
len: 14
d_gene: NA
j_gene: TRBJ2-2
v_gene: TRBV6-4
abundance: NA

CDR3nt: TGCAGTGCTAGAGATCCAACAGGCAGAGTCTCCTACGAGCAGTACTTC
CDR3aa: CSARDPTGRVSYEQYF
len: 16
d_gene: NA
j_gene: TRBJ2-7
v_gene: TRBV20-1
abundance: many

CDR3nt: TGCGCCAGCAGCCAAGACCACGGAGGGGGGACTGAAGCTTTCTTT
CDR3aa: CASSQDHGGGTEAFF
len: 15
d_gene: NA
j_gene: TRBJ1-1
v_gene: TRBV4-1
abundance: NA

CDR3nt: TGTGCCAGCAGCCCCAGGGGGTCGGGTCTCGAGCAGTACTTC
CDR3aa: CASSPRGSGLEQYF
len: 14
d_gene: TRBD1
j_gene: TRBJ2-7
v_gene: TRBV7-9
abundance: many

CDR3nt: TGTGCCAGCAGTGAAAGCGGCGTGGGGGAGACCCAGTACTTC
CDR3aa: CASSESGVGETQYF
len: 14
d_gene: NA
j_gene: TRBJ2-5
v_gene: TRBV2
abundance: many

CDR3nt: TGTGCCAGCAGCTTAGCCTTTAGGGGACCCTATGGCTACACCTTC
CDR3aa: CASSLAFRGPYGYTF
len: 15
d_gene: NA
j_gene: TRBJ1-2
v_gene: TRBV7-2
abundance: NA

CDR3nt: TGTGCCAGCAGCTCACCGGGACTACCCTCCTACGAGCAGTACTTC
CDR3aa: CASSSPGLPSYEQYF
len: 15
d_gene: TRBD2
j_gene: TRBJ2-7
v_gene: TRBV6-1
abundance: NA

CDR3nt: TGTGCCAGCAGTTTTTTGGGTGGAGGGAGCGGTACTGAAGCTTTCTTT
CDR3aa: CASSFLGGGSGTEAFF
len: 16
d_gene: NA
j_gene: TRBJ1-1
v_gene: TRBV12-3/TRBV12-4
abundance: NA

CDR3nt: TGTGCCAGCAAGGCATACGAGAGGAACACTGAAGCTTTCTTT
CDR3aa: CASKAYERNTEAFF
len: 14
d_gene: NA
j_gene: TRBJ1-1
v_gene: TRBV28
abundance: many

CDR3nt: TGTGCCAGCAGTGTCATCAATTCACCCCTCCACTTT
CDR3aa: CASSVINSPLHF
len: 12
d_gene: NA
j_gene: TRBJ1-6
v_gene: TRBV25-1
abundance: many

CDR3nt: TGTGCCAGCAGCCAGCCGGGACAGGGCGGCTACGAGCAGTACTTC
CDR3aa: CASSQPGQGGYEQYF
len: 15
d_gene: TRBD1
j_gene: TRBJ2-7
v_gene: TRBV11-2
abundance: many

CDR3nt: TGCAGCGTTGACGTCAGGGCCGATGGCTACACCTTC
CDR3aa: CSVDVRADGYTF
len: 12
d_gene: NA
j_gene: TRBJ1-2
v_gene: TRBV29-1
abundance: NA

CDR3nt: TGTGCCAGCAGTTACCCATTGGACAGGGACATATCCTACGAGCAGTACTTC
CDR3aa: CASSYPLDRDISYEQYF
len: 17
d_gene: TRBD1
j_gene: TRBJ2-7
v_gene: TRBV6-2/TRBV6-3
abundance: many

CDR3nt: TGTGCCATCAGTGGTCGGCAGACGAACACTGAAGCTTTCTTT
CDR3aa: CAISGRQTNTEAFF
len: 14
d_gene: NA
j_gene: TRBJ1-1
v_gene: TRBV2
abundance: NA

CDR3nt: TGTGCCAGCAGTACGACAGGGGGCAACTATGGCTACACCTTC
CDR3aa: CASSTTGGNYGYTF
len: 14
d_gene: TRBD1
j_gene: TRBJ1-2
v_gene: TRBV27
abundance: many

CDR3nt: TGTGCCAGCAGTTTAGAGTCAGGGAGCTCCTACGAGCAGTACTTC
CDR3aa: CASSLESGSSYEQYF
len: 15
d_gene: NA
j_gene: TRBJ2-7
v_gene: TRBV28
abundance: many

CDR3nt: TGTGCCAGCAGCCCCTCCCCCGTAAGCACGACTGAAGCTTTCTTT
CDR3aa: CASSPSPVSTTEAFF
len: 15
d_gene: NA
j_gene: TRBJ1-1
v_gene: TRBV7-8
abundance: many

CDR3nt: TGTGCCAGCAGCCCCACAGGAGACCTGAACACTGAAGCTTTCTTT
CDR3aa: CASSPTGDLNTEAFF
len: 15
d_gene: NA
j_gene: TRBJ1-1
v_gene: TRBV6-2/TRBV6-3
abundance: NA

CDR3nt: TGTGCCAGCAGTTCTGGGGGGATACAAGAGACCCAGTACTTC
CDR3aa: CASSSGGIQETQYF
len: 14
d_gene: NA
j_gene: TRBJ2-5
v_gene: TRBV6-5
abundance: NA

CDR3nt: TGTGCCAGCATTTCGGCGGGGTTTCAGCCCCAGCATTTT
CDR3aa: CASISAGFQPQHF
len: 13
d_gene: NA
j_gene: TRBJ1-5
v_gene: TRBV28
abundance: NA

CDR3nt: TGTGCCAGTAGTGTCCAGGGTGGGAACACTGAAGCTTTCTTT
CDR3aa: CASSVQGGNTEAFF
len: 14
d_gene: NA
j_gene: TRBJ1-1
v_gene: TRBV19
abundance: many

CDR3nt: TGTGCCAGCTCGGGGCTAGCGGAGGCCTACGAGCAGTACTTC
CDR3aa: CASSGLAEAYEQYF
len: 14
d_gene: TRBD2
j_gene: TRBJ2-7
v_gene: TRBV12-3/TRBV12-4
abundance: many

CDR3nt: TGTGCCAGCAGCCAAGGCGGGCAGTGGGATGAAAAACTGTTTTTT
CDR3aa: CASSQGGQWDEKLFF
len: 15
d_gene: NA
j_gene: TRBJ1-4
v_gene: TRBV14
abundance: many